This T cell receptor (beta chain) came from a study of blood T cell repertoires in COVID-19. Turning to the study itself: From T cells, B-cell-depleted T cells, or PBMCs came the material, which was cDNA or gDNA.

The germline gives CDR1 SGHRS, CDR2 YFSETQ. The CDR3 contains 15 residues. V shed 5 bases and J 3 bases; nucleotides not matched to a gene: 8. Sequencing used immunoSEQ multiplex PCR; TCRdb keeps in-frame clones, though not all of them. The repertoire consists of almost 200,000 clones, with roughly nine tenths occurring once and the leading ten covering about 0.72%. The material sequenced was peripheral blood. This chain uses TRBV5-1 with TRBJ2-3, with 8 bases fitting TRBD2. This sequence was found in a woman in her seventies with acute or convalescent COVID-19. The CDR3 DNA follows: TGCGCCAGCAGGCCCAGCGGGAGTGGGACAGATACGCAGTATTTT. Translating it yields CASRPSGSGTDTQYF.